This T cell receptor beta chain was identified during a study of T cell responses to AZD1222 COVID-19 vaccine. TCRdb keeps only in-frame clones here, not all; method: immunoSEQ multiplex PCR. The sample lists about 140,000 clones; roughly 90% were seen once. Germline CDR1 reads SGHAT; CDR2 reads FQNNGV. V lost 5 bases and J lost 2, with 19 bases in between. The CDR3 is 16 amino acids. Comment on this clone: As yet, its antigen is unknown.

Overall study findings and caveats: Among the donors, most were white British and more were female, and clonal diversity was possibly underestimated.

The rearrangement links TRBV11-2 to TRBJ2-7, with a possible D match to TRBD1 (6 bases). The sequences come from peripheral blood, collected 28 days after the second AZD1222 dose. The TCR comes from an adult who received the AZD1222 COVID-19 vaccine. The CDR3 loop reads CASSLRVVAGAYEQYF. The CDR3 DNA reads as TGTGCCAGCAGCCTCCGAGTCGTGGCAGGGGCCTACGAGCAGTACTTC.